This T cell receptor beta chain was identified during a study of blood T cell repertoires in COVID-19. In the study overall: Acute and convalescent COVID-19 specimens originated in the United States, Italy and Spain. PBMCs, B-cell-depleted T cells, or T cells provided the cDNA or gDNA that made up the material.

This clone was observed a few times. The length of the CDR3 is 15 residues. Looked up from germline, CDR1 is SGHTS and CDR2 is YDEGEE. With V trimmed by 4 bases and J by 2 bases, 5 bases remained unmatched. Per the study methods: Nucleated cell counts were estimated from reference gene primer amplification. Measured with immunoSEQ multiplex PCR; TCRdb has only the in-frame clones, and not every one. V and J calls and clone size come straight from that table; D and trimming were deduced from the DNA. The table has approximately 150,000 clones, about 87% seen once. The gene calls are TRBV5-8 and TRBJ1-2; 10 bases are shared with TRBD1. This sequence was found in a man in his sixties with active or convalescent COVID-19. Specimen: peripheral blood. CDR3 nucleotides: TGTGCCAGCAGCATAGGGACAGGGGTAAACTATGGCTACACCTTC. This encodes CASSIGTGVNYGYTF. Using reference TRBV5-8 and TRBJ1-2 for the parts outside the CDR3, the full variable domain is EAGVTQSPTHLIKTRGQQATLRCSPISGHTSVYWYQQALGLGLQFLLWYDEGEERNRGNFPPRFSGRQFPNYSSELNVNALELEDSALYLCASSIGTGVNYGYTFGSGTRLTVV.